This T cell receptor beta chain was identified in a study of CD8+CD57+ T cells in acquired aplastic anemia. Study as a whole: On average, sorted CD4+ and CD8+ cells gave approximately 3.1 ug of DNA.

CDR3 size: 12 residues. CDR1 and CDR2 (germline): DFQATT, SNEGSKA (reference sequence). With 1 base removed from V and 8 bases from J, the gap between germline ends came to 6 bases. This clonotype was counted a single time. Profiling that covered TCR beta VDJ and CDR3 relied on genomic DNA as its template. TCRdb re-called the reads with MiXCR, one entry per CDR3 protein. The sample lists about 190,000 distinct CDR3 sequences; roughly half were seen once. What was sequenced was sorted CD4+, CD8+, or CD8+CD57+ T cells (not recorded which) from PBMCs. The clonotype originates from a human donor in good health, serving as a control. The rearrangement joins TRBV20-1 to TRBJ1-6; D ambiguous. CDR3 sequence (DNA): TGCAGTGCTAGAGCGGTGGATTCACCCCTCCACTTT. It yields the protein CSARAVDSPLHF.